This TCR beta chain was observed in a study of identifying expanded T cells in peripheral blood. Whole-study findings and limits: Clone count variance between approximately 2-week samples rose with total template count.

During the collection period, no donor immune events like infections were recorded. Germline loops: CDR1 MDHEN, CDR2 SYDVKM. Trimming took 2 bases from V and 10 from J, leaving 15 bases between them. This CDR3 has 14 residues. Clones were sequenced by immunoSEQ multiplex PCR, and TCRdb holds only the in-frame ones, with some missing. The sample comprises approximately 85,000 clones, around nine tenths of which are singletons, and about 20% rests with the top ten. For this clone: What it recognizes is unknown.

Material for sequencing was blood. This sequence originates from a person between 18 and 75 years old in good health. The J gene is TRBJ1-5, the V gene TRBV28, with unresolved D. For the CDR3, the DNA is TGTGCCAGCAGTTTAGGATGGCCCCCGGAACCCCAGCATTTT. It yields the protein CASSLGWPPEPQHF. Complete variable domain (other parts from reference TRBV28 and TRBJ1-5): DVKVTQSSRYLVKRTGEKVFLECVQDMDHENMFWYRQDPGLGLRLIYFSYDVKMKEKGDIPEGYSVSREKKERFSLILESASTNQTSMYLCASSLGWPPEPQHFGDGTRLSIL.